Listed below are T cell receptor beta chains from one sample, sequenced in a study of blood T cell repertoires in COVID-19. The protocol was immunoSEQ multiplex PCR, while the TCRdb copy is restricted to in-frame clones and leaves out a portion. The data hold around 300,000 clones, with 85% observed a single time. The sample taken for sequencing was PBMCs or T cells enriched from blood (not recorded which). These receptors were collected from a woman aged 45-65 years who had recovered from COVID-19. CDR3s include the opening cysteine and the closing phenylalanine or tryptophan. Each record gives: V gene, J gene, D gene, clone size, CDR3 DNA, CDR3 protein. The D gene is left open where the match is weak. Clone size is not always given. Where it is, it says once, few, many or a class for expanded clones.

TRBV30	TRBJ2-2	TRBD2	NA	TGTGCCTGGGGAGGGACTAGCAGAAACACCGGGGAGCTGTTTTTT	CAWGGTSRNTGELFF
TRBV7-2	TRBJ2-2	NA	once	TGTGCCAGCAGCTTAAGGCAGGGGCAAACCGGGGAGCTGTTTTTT	CASSLRQGQTGELFF
TRBV28	TRBJ1-3	NA	NA	TGTGCCAGCATGTCCCTTCCCACAGGGCCCTTCTCTGGAAACACCATATATTTT	CASMSLPTGPFSGNTIYF
TRBV5-6	TRBJ1-4	NA	NA	TGTGCCAGCAGCTTGGGAAGTGCGTCTGAAAAACTGTTTTTT	CASSLGSASEKLFF
TRBV2	TRBJ1-1	NA	NA	TGTGCCAGCCGAAGTCGGGGTCGGGACACTGAAGCTTTCTTT	CASRSRGRDTEAFF
TRBV12-3/TRBV12-4	TRBJ1-1	NA	once	TGTGCCAGCAGTTTAAGGAGGAGAGAAGCTTTCTTT	CASSLRRREAFF
TRBV5-6	TRBJ1-5	TRBD1	few	TGTGCCAGCAGCGGACCGACAGGGCGCAATCAGCCCCAGCATTTT	CASSGPTGRNQPQHF
TRBV6-2/TRBV6-3	TRBJ2-5	TRBD2	NA	TGTGCCAGCAGTGGGACTAGCGGGAGGGTTAGCTCGGAGACCCAGTACTTC	CASSGTSGRVSSETQYF
TRBV18	TRBJ1-2	TRBD1	NA	TGTGCCAGCTCACCACAAATCCCGGACAGGGATGATGGCTACACCTTC	CASSPQIPDRDDGYTF
TRBV6-6	TRBJ1-5	TRBD1	NA	TGTGCCAGCAGTTCACAGGGGATTGTCAATCAGCCCCAGCATTTT	CASSSQGIVNQPQHF
TRBV9	TRBJ2-3	TRBD1	NA	TGTGCCAGCAGCGTAGGGCTGGGGACAGGGACGACAGATACGCAGTATTTT	CASSVGLGTGTTDTQYF
TRBV12-3/TRBV12-4	TRBJ2-2	NA	NA	TGTGCCAGCAGTTTACTGAACACCGGGGAGCTGTTTTTT	CASSLLNTGELFF
TRBV5-1	TRBJ1-5	NA	once	TGCGCCAGCAGCTTGGGTTGGGGGGAGGGCAATCAGCCCCAGCATTTT	CASSLGWGEGNQPQHF
TRBV30	TRBJ2-3	TRBD1	NA	TGTGCCTGGACCCTCGGGACAGGGGGAATCACAGATACGCAGTATTTT	CAWTLGTGGITDTQYF
TRBV19	TRBJ1-2	TRBD1	NA	TGTGCCAGTGGGACAGATTGGGCCGGCTACACCTTC	CASGTDWAGYTF
TRBV4-3	TRBJ2-5	TRBD2	NA	TGCGCCAGCAGCCTCGGACTAGCGGGAATAGGGGAGACCCAGTACTTC	CASSLGLAGIGETQYF
TRBV9	TRBJ2-1	TRBD2	NA	TGTGCCAGCAGCTCGTCCGGGGGGGCCGCTGAGCAGTTCTTC	CASSSSGGAAEQFF
TRBV4-3	TRBJ2-3	TRBD2	NA	TGCGCCAGCAGCTCCCGAGTGTCTAGCGGAAATATCCCAGATACGCAGTATTTT	CASSSRVSSGNIPDTQYF
TRBV19	TRBJ1-5	NA	few	TGTGCCAGTAGTATATATCGGACAGTTACTGATCAGCCCCAGCATTTT	CASSIYRTVTDQPQHF
TRBV6-5	TRBJ1-5	NA	NA	TGTGCCAGCAGGGCATGGGGGGGTATTCAGCCCCAGCATTTT	CASRAWGGIQPQHF
TRBV5-4	TRBJ2-1	NA	once	TGTGCCAGCAGCCTCCGGGGGACCAATGAGCAGTTCTTC	CASSLRGTNEQFF
TRBV5-1	TRBJ2-5	NA	NA	TGCGCCAGCAGCTTGGGACTTGGGGAGACCCAGTACTTC	CASSLGLGETQYF
TRBV5-1	TRBJ2-2	TRBD1	NA	TGCGCCAGCAGCAGCACCGGGACAGCTCAGACCGGGGAGCTGTTTTTT	CASSSTGTAQTGELFF
TRBV5-5	TRBJ1-1	NA	NA	TGTGCCAGCAACACTTACCAGGGGTTTAGGACTGAAGCTTTCTTT	CASNTYQGFRTEAFF
TRBV18	TRBJ2-4	NA	NA	TGTGCCAGCTCACCATCAGACAGTGGGGATGGGATTCAGTACTTC	CASSPSDSGDGIQYF
TRBV27	TRBJ1-2	TRBD1	NA	TGTGCCAGCAGTTTATCCCCGGACAGGGGGCTAGATGGCTACACCTTC	CASSLSPDRGLDGYTF
TRBV7-2	TRBJ2-5	TRBD1	NA	TGTGCCAGCAGCTTACCCCTCGTGGGCGGGACAGGGGGAGGAGAGACCCAGTACTTC	CASSLPLVGGTGGGETQYF
TRBV6-5	TRBJ1-2	NA	NA	TGTGCCAGCACGGGCAGGGGAACCGCTAACTATGGCTACACCTTC	CASTGRGTANYGYTF
TRBV11-2	TRBJ2-2	NA	NA	TGTGCCAGCAGACTTACTGGGGGGTTGGGAAACACCGGGGAGCTGTTTTTT	CASRLTGGLGNTGELFF
TRBV7-6	TRBJ2-2	NA	once	TGTGCCAGCAGCAGGGGTGTCCCCGGGGAGCTGTTTTTT	CASSRGVPGELFF
TRBV2	TRBJ1-5	NA	NA	TGTGCCAGCAGTGCGACAGGCGGAGATCAGCCCCAGCATTTT	CASSATGGDQPQHF